These 26 T cell receptor beta chains originate from one sample sequenced in a study of blood T cell repertoires in COVID-19. Clones were sequenced by immunoSEQ multiplex PCR, and TCRdb holds only the in-frame ones, with some missing. The sample lists around 150,000 clones, roughly 80% seen once, with around 7.9% in the top ten. The sample consisted of PBMCs or T cells enriched from blood (not recorded which). The receptors were sampled from a man in his forties or fifties who had recovered from COVID-19.

The J gene is TRBJ1-5, the V gene TRBV15, with 7 bases fitting TRBD1. Trimming at V came to 7 bases and at J to 2 bases, leaving 8 bases not matched to a gene. Germline lookup yields CDR1 LNHNV and CDR2 YYDKDF (reference sequence). The CDR3 has 15 amino acids. The chain's CDR3 is CATKQGRQGNQPQHF. In DNA, the CDR3 is TGTGCCACCAAACAGGGGAGACAGGGCAATCAGCCCCAGCATTTT. The full variable domain, in which reference TRBV15 and TRBJ1-5 provide the parts outside the CDR3, is DAMVIQNPRYQVTQFGKPVTLSCSQTLNHNVMYWYQQKSSQAPKLLFHYYDKDFNNEADTPDNFQSRRPNTSFCFLDIRSPGLGDTAMYLCATKQGRQGNQPQHFGDGTRLSIL.

This chain joins TRBV10-2 and TRBJ2-2; 10 nucleotides agree with TRBD2. V lost 0 bases, J lost 8 bases, and 6 bases stayed unmatched. Germline values: CDR1 WSHSY, CDR2 SAAADI. CDR3 size: 16 residues. CDR3 in amino acids: CASSESGLATRGELFF. CDR3 DNA: TGCGCCAGCAGTGAGTCGGGACTAGCGACCCGGGGGGAGCTGTTTTTT.

The genes are TRBV6-5 and TRBJ1-2, with D maybe TRBD1 (5 bases). Germline V gene sequence: CDR1 MNHEY, CDR2 SVGAGI. V dropped 5 bases and J dropped 0 bases, with 10 bases sitting between them. The CDR3 runs to 14 residues. The CDR3 DNA reads as TGTGCCAGCAGTAGCGGGACGGCTAACTATGGCTACACCTTC. It is translated as CASSSGTANYGYTF.

V is TRBV4-3 and J is TRBJ1-2; 9 positions match TRBD1. CDR3 length: 13 amino acids. J was trimmed by 7 bases and V by 3 bases; bases with no gene match: 3. Germline V CDR1 and CDR2: LGHNA, YSLEER. CDR3 amino acids: CASSHRDRAGYTF. For the CDR3, the DNA is TGCGCCAGCAGCCACCGGGACAGGGCTGGCTACACCTTC.

The V gene is TRBV7-9, the J gene TRBJ2-2; 7 bases agree with TRBD2. Germline-derived CDR1 and CDR2 are SEHNR and FQNEAQ (reference sequence). The CDR3 is made up of 16 amino acids. V was pared by 3 bases and J by 1 base, with 5 bases of the junction left unmatched. CDR3 DNA: TGTGCCAGCAGCTTCGGTCTAGCGGAGAACACCGGGGAGCTGTTTTTT. Its protein is CASSFGLAENTGELFF.

DNA for the CDR3: TGTGCCAGCAGCTCGGGGCGGGGGGGCTACACAGATACGCAGTATTTT. Translated, it gives CASSSGRGGYTDTQYF. The chain carries TRBV11-2 and TRBJ2-3; the match to TRBD2 covers 9 bases. V was clipped by 4 bases and J by 2 bases; unmatched bases: 7. The CDR3 runs to 16 residues. Per the germline V gene, CDR1 is SGHAT and CDR2 is FQNNGV.

The chain employs TRBV29-1 and TRBJ2-1; 8 positions agree with TRBD1. J was trimmed by 6 bases and V by 5 bases; bases with no gene match: 12. The CDR3 is 15 amino acids. The V gene's germline CDR1 is SQVTM and CDR2 ANQGSEA. CDR3 in DNA: TGCAGCGTTCCCCTGACAGGGGTCCCAGGCAATGAGCAGTTCTTC. Protein product: CSVPLTGVPGNEQFF.

V usage is TRBV7-2 and J usage is TRBJ2-5; maybe TRBD2 (6 bases). CDR1 is SGHTA and CDR2 is FQGNSA in the germline V gene. Trimming pared 3 bases from V and 2 bases from J, leaving 7 bases between. This CDR3 contains 13 residues. The CDR3 DNA reads as TGTGCCAGCAGCTTGGGACTTCAAGAGACCCAGTACTTC. Its translation: CASSLGLQETQYF.

This CDR3 reads CASSLRTGGGGELFF. CDR3 sequence (DNA): TGCGCCAGCAGCTTGAGGACAGGGGGAGGCGGGGAGCTGTTTTTT. This chain uses TRBV5-1 with TRBJ2-2, with TRBD1 identical over 10 bases. The CDR3 length is 15 residues. V gave up 1 base and J gave up 7 bases; unmatched junction bases: 4. Germline V gene data show CDR1 as SGHRS and CDR2 as YFSETQ.

The chain uses TRBV7-6 and TRBJ2-3, with D perhaps matching TRBD2 (6 bases). CDR3 length: 15 amino acids. Germline assignment: CDR1 SGHVS and CDR2 FNYEAQ. The V end lost 2 bases, the J end lost 4 bases, and 13 bases lay between the germline ends. The DNA for the CDR3 is TGTGCCAGCAGCTTAATCGGTAGCGGCGCAGATACGCAGTATTTT. Amino acids: CASSLIGSGADTQYF.

V is TRBV13 and J is TRBJ1-1; D remains unclear. This CDR3 region has 15 residues. The germline V gene encodes CDR1 PRHDT and CDR2 FYEKMQ (reference sequence). With 1 base removed from V and 1 base from J, the gap between germline ends came to 10 bases. This CDR3 is CASSLAGGRNTEAFF. The CDR3 DNA reads as TGTGCCAGCAGCTTAGCCGGCGGCAGGAACACTGAAGCTTTCTTT.

V usage is TRBV5-1 and J usage is TRBJ2-7; 8 bases line up with TRBD2. Per the germline V gene, CDR1 is SGHRS and CDR2 is YFSETQ. V shed 7 bases and J 6 bases; nucleotides not matched to a gene: 12. The CDR3 consists of 14 residues. CDR3 nucleotide sequence: TGCGCCAGCCGTACTAGCGGTGGTATCGGCGAGCAGTACTTC. Protein product: CASRTSGGIGEQYF.

J is TRBJ1-5 and V is TRBV7-8; no clear D gene. Trimming stripped 5 bases from V and 0 bases from J, with 14 bases between. Per germline, CDR1 SGHVS and CDR2 FQNEAQ. This CDR3 contains 16 residues. CDR3 nucleotide sequence: TGTGCCAGCAGCCCCGCGGCGGGATATAGCAATCAGCCCCAGCATTTT. Translated: CASSPAAGYSNQPQHF.

This clone occurred once. The chain joins TRBV11-2 to TRBJ1-3, with a possible D match to TRBD1 (5 bases). V lost 1 base and J 4 bases, leaving 8 bases between the germline ends. Germline V gene lookup returns CDR1 SGHAT and CDR2 FQNNGV. This CDR3 has 14 amino acids. The CDR3 is CASSLAGAGNTIYF. The CDR3, as DNA: TGTGCCAGCAGCTTAGCTGGGGCCGGAAACACCATATATTTT. The full variable domain, completed using reference TRBV11-2 and TRBJ1-3, is EAGVAQSPRYKIIEKRQSVAFWCNPISGHATLYWYQQILGQGPKLLIQFQNNGVVDDSQLPKDRFSAERLKGVDSTLKIQPAKLEDSAVYLCASSLAGAGNTIYFGEGSWLTVV.

CDR3 amino acids: CASSMQGNQPQHF. Written as DNA, the CDR3 is TGTGCCAGTAGTATGCAGGGTAATCAGCCCCAGCATTTT. The V call is TRBV19, the J call TRBJ1-5; TRBD1 is a possible D gene (5 bases). Trimming took 3 bases from V and 4 from J, leaving 7 bases between them. The CDR3 is 13 amino acids. In germline, CDR1 is LNHDA, CDR2 SQIVND (reference sequence).

The chain employs TRBV15 and TRBJ1-5; 8 nucleotides match TRBD1. The V and J ends lost 6 bases and 6 bases, in that order; junction bases with no gene match: 10. This CDR3 contains 15 residues. Germline V CDR1 and CDR2: LNHNV, YYDKDF (reference sequence). The CDR3 region is CATSSDRGRGQPQHF. The CDR3 DNA reads TGTGCCACCAGTAGCGACAGGGGCAGGGGTCAGCCCCAGCATTTT.

This chain connects TRBV5-1 to TRBJ2-1; TRBD2 agrees at 13 bases. Germline V CDR1 and CDR2: SGHRS, YFSETQ. Unmatched junction bases numbered 4, after V lost 3 bases and J lost 7 bases. The CDR3 length is 15 residues. The CDR3 protein is CASSWGLAGSNEQFF. CDR3 DNA sequence: TGCGCCAGCAGCTGGGGACTAGCGGGGTCAAATGAGCAGTTCTTC.

The chain has TRBV19 and TRBJ1-1; TRBD1 might be the D (5 bases). CDR1 is LNHDA, CDR2 SQIVND, per germline (reference sequence). The CDR3 runs 14 residues. With 0 bases removed from V and 5 bases from J, the gap between germline ends came to 10 bases. The CDR3 loop is CASSIDRENTEAFF. CDR3 in DNA: TGTGCCAGTAGTATAGACAGGGAAAATACTGAAGCTTTCTTT.

The chain combines TRBV7-8 with TRBJ2-3; 11 bases map to TRBD2. The V segment lost 5 bases and the J segment 5 bases; nucleotides outside the gene matches: 6. There are 15 residues in the CDR3. The germline V gene has CDR1 SGHVS and CDR2 FQNEAQ. CDR3 DNA sequence: TGTGCCAGCAGCCCGACTAGCGGGGTTGGAGATACGCAGTATTTT. Its protein product is CASSPTSGVGDTQYF.

As concerns this clone: Other DNA sequences from this sample encode an identical CDR3 as well. The CDR3 is CASSLAGQNIQYF. As DNA, the CDR3 is TGTGCCAGCAGCTTGGCAGGTCAAAACATTCAGTACTTC. The J gene is TRBJ2-4, the V gene TRBV5-4; no reliable D call. Germline CDR1 and CDR2: SGHNT and YYREEE (reference sequence). V was trimmed by 0 bases and J by 5 bases, leaving 6 bases between them. The CDR3 runs to 13 residues.

This chain connects TRBV3-1 (or the pseudogene TRBV3-2) to TRBJ2-5; 7 nucleotides align to TRBD1. Germline lookup yields CDR1 LGHDT and CDR2 YNNKEL (reference sequence). This CDR3 region has 13 residues. V lost 4 bases, J lost 4 bases, and 3 bases stayed unmatched. The CDR3 sequence: CASSRRDRETQYF. The CDR3 nucleotides read TGTGCCAGCAGCCGTCGGGACAGAGAGACCCAGTACTTC.

This chain connects TRBV7-3 to TRBJ1-5; TRBD1 matches 7 bases. The CDR3 contains 13 residues. The germline CDR1 and CDR2 sequences are SGHTA and FQGTGA. With 3 bases clipped from V and 5 bases from J, the junction kept 1 base outside the gene matches. This CDR3 reads CASSFDRDQPQHF. The CDR3 DNA reads TGTGCCAGCAGCTTTGACAGGGATCAGCCCCAGCATTTT.

This sequence joins TRBV29-1 and TRBJ1-2; D gene uncertain. V was pared by 2 bases and J by 6 bases, with 16 bases between. From germline, CDR1 is SQVTM and CDR2 ANQGSEA. CDR3 length equals 14 residues. CDR3 protein: CSVESLQAGHGYTF. In DNA, the CDR3 is TGCAGCGTTGAAAGCTTGCAGGCTGGCCATGGCTACACCTTC.

The chain is built from TRBV7-9 and TRBJ1-3; 7 bases line up with TRBD1. The CDR3 covers 17 residues. V trimming: 2 bases; J trimming: 3 bases; junction bases outside the gene matches: 10. The V gene's germline CDR1 is SEHNR and CDR2 FQNEAQ (reference sequence). The CDR3 sequence: CASSLWRGRSFGNTIYF. In DNA, the CDR3 is TGTGCCAGCAGCTTATGGAGGGGGCGATCATTTGGAAACACCATATATTTT.

The rearrangement uses TRBV7-3 and TRBJ2-1; 10 bases agree with TRBD2. V shed 5 bases, J shed 7 bases, and the junction held 8 bases outside the gene matches. CDR3 length: 15 residues. Germline V gives CDR1 SGHTA, CDR2 FQGTGA. Here the CDR3 reads CASSRSGGAMNEQFF. The CDR3 nucleotides read TGTGCCAGCAGCCGCAGCGGGGGGGCCATGAATGAGCAGTTCTTC.

V usage is TRBV4-3 and J usage is TRBJ1-4; 7 positions match TRBD1. Germline lookup yields CDR1 LGHNA and CDR2 YSLEER. The CDR3 has 17 amino acids. Losses at the gene ends were 0 bases for V and 4 bases for J; bases not matched to a gene: 8. CDR3 region: CASSQDKGTAFNEKLFF. The CDR3 nucleotides read TGCGCCAGCAGCCAAGATAAGGGGACAGCTTTTAATGAAAAACTGTTTTTT.